This TCR beta chain was found in a study of blood T cell repertoires in COVID-19. Study-wide context: T cells, B-cell-depleted T cells, or PBMCs provided the cDNA or gDNA that served as material.

The assay was immunoSEQ multiplex PCR, and TCRdb's table has in-frame clones only and misses some. The sample has approximately 84,000 clones, 65% to 85% seen once; the top ten hold roughly 30%. The sequenced material came from peripheral blood. This sequence originates from a woman at least 80 years old with acute or convalescent COVID-19.

The CDR3 DNA reads as TGTGCTAGTGGTTTGGGAGGGACAGGGGGCACCGGGGAGCTGTTTTTT. Its translation: CASGLGGTGGTGELFF. The chain is built from TRBV12-5 and TRBJ2-2, with 11 bases matching TRBD1. CDR1 is LGHNT and CDR2 is FRNRAP in the germline V gene. With V trimmed by 1 base and J by 4 bases, 2 bases remained unmatched. This CDR3 has 16 amino acids.